The clone carrying this TCR beta chain was detected a few times. The CDR3 is 12 amino acids. Germline assignment: CDR1 MGHDK and CDR2 SYGVNS. V was trimmed by 3 bases and J by 5 bases, leaving 7 bases between them. The data stem from a study of OX40 agonist ivuxolimab in advanced cancers. TCRdb's table, derived via immunoSEQ multiplex PCR, lists solely in-frame clones and lacks some. Found here are 26,000 or so clones, roughly 90% of them singletons; the top ten hold about 20%. Sequenced material: CD4+ or CD8+ T cells sorted from blood, taken in a trial of the OX40 agonist ivuxolimab. The TCR was taken from an adult with an advanced solid tumor such as melanoma, head and neck, liver or kidney cancer. V is TRBV25-1 and J is TRBJ1-1; D might be TRBD1 (6 bases). CDR3 amino acids: CASSDRGTEAFF. The CDR3 nucleotides are TGTGCCAGCAGTGACAGGGGAACTGAAGCTTTCTTT.